This T cell receptor beta chain was retrieved from a study of blood T cell repertoires in COVID-19. Study-wide context: COVID-19 samples collected from the United States, Italy and Spain covered acute and convalescent phases. T cells, B-cell-depleted T cells, or PBMCs supplied cDNA or gDNA.

V was cut by 4 bases and J by 3 bases, with 8 bases left in between. There are 13 residues in the CDR3. Germline lookup yields CDR1 SGHKS and CDR2 YYEKEE (reference sequence). As processed by the authors: Using reference gene primer amplification, nucleated cell counts were estimated. Sequencing used immunoSEQ multiplex PCR; TCRdb keeps in-frame clones, though not all of them. V and J calls and clone size are those listed in that table; D and trimming were worked out from the DNA. The sample holds approximately 210,000 clones; roughly 90% are singletons and the top ten take 1.5% to 2%. This clone was observed a handful of times.

The receptor comes from a man in his sixties or seventies with acute or convalescent COVID-19. The rearrangement joins TRBV5-5 to TRBJ2-1; D gene unclear. The sample was peripheral blood. This chain's CDR3 is CASSTSVYNEQFF. CDR3 nucleotide sequence: TGTGCCAGCAGCACTTCCGTCTACAATGAGCAGTTCTTC.